The 30 T cell receptor beta chains below were found in one sample sequenced in a study of blood T cell repertoires in COVID-19. The method was immunoSEQ multiplex PCR; TCRdb's version includes in-frame clones alone and lacks a portion of them. Here the sample spans tens of thousands of clones, 82% being singletons. The sample consisted of peripheral blood. These receptors were taken from a woman aged 55-69 years with acute or convalescent COVID-19.

This clone was observed a few times. V and J are TRBV10-3 and TRBJ1-5, with 7 bases that match TRBD1. The germline V gene encodes CDR1 ENHRY and CDR2 SYGVKD. V lost 11 bases, J lost 2 bases, and 3 bases stayed unmatched. The CDR3 consists of 12 residues. In DNA form, the CDR3 reads TGTGCCGTCGGACAGGGCAATCAGCCCCAGCATTTT. Its translation: CAVGQGNQPQHF.

The rearrangement links TRBV5-1 to TRBJ2-7; unclear D gene. This CDR3 contains 11 residues. Per germline, CDR1 SGHRS and CDR2 YFSETQ. Trimming removed 4 bases at V and 4 bases at J, with 6 bases between. CDR3 nucleotide sequence: TGCGCCAGCAGCCAAAATTACGAGCAGTACTTC. This gives the protein CASSQNYEQYF.

The CDR3 region has the DNA TGTGCCAGCAGTTCAACGGGGGGTTCCAATCAGCCCCAGCATTTT. It specifies CASSSTGGSNQPQHF. The gene calls are TRBV6-5 and TRBJ1-5, with D tentatively TRBD1 (5 bases). The CDR3 totals 15 residues. Germline CDR1 reads MNHEY; CDR2 reads SVGAGI. Trimming removed 4 bases at V and 3 bases at J, with 13 bases between.

V is TRBV29-1 and J is TRBJ1-1, with no clear D. The length of the CDR3 is 12 residues. Germline V gives CDR1 SQVTM, CDR2 ANQGSEA. The V end lost 4 bases, the J end lost 1 base, and 7 bases lay between the germline ends. CDR3 region: CSVGTPNTEAFF. The CDR3 DNA is TGCAGCGTTGGCACTCCGAACACTGAAGCTTTCTTT.

V usage is TRBV5-1 and J usage is TRBJ1-3; TRBD1 aligns across 10 bases. With 0 bases clipped from V and 4 bases from J, the junction kept 4 bases outside the gene matches. CDR3 length equals 16 residues. CDR1 SGHRS and CDR2 YFSETQ come from the germline V gene. The CDR3 sequence is CASSLGGTGAGNTIYF. CDR3 in DNA: TGCGCCAGCAGCTTGGGAGGGACAGGGGCCGGAAACACCATATATTTT.

The chain joins TRBV19 to TRBJ1-5; the match to TRBD1 covers 8 bases. V was clipped by 3 bases and J by 4 bases; unmatched bases: 14. Germline CDR1 and CDR2: LNHDA and SQIVND (reference sequence). CDR3 length: 18 amino acids. The CDR3 DNA follows: TGTGCCAGTAGTATCAGCCCAGGGGGCAGGCGGAATAATCAGCCCCAGCATTTT. This codes for CASSISPGGRRNNQPQHF.

This clone has a handful of counts. The V call is TRBV5-4, the J call TRBJ2-1; the D gene is possibly TRBD2 (6 bases). The CDR3 contains 14 residues. The germline CDR1 and CDR2 sequences are SGHNT and YYREEE (reference sequence). The V and J ends lost 7 bases and 5 bases respectively, with 16 bases between them. The CDR3 reads CASHSGTGNNEQFF. CDR3 nucleotides: TGTGCCAGCCATAGCGGAACTGGCAACAATGAGCAGTTCTTC.

Notes on this clone: Mismatch with germline at one junction end may stem from a read error. This rearrangement joins TRBV19 to TRBJ1-4; D is unclear. CDR3 length: 14 amino acids. Germline V gene sequence: CDR1 LNHDA, CDR2 SQIVND (reference sequence). CDR3 in amino acids: CASSMFFGNGKLFF. For the CDR3, the DNA is TGTGCCAGTAGTATGTTCTTCGGTAATGGAAAACTGTTTTTT. Complete variable domain (other parts from reference TRBV19 and TRBJ1-4): DGGITQSPKYLFRKEGQNVTLSCEQNLNHDAMYWYRQDPGQGLRLIYYSQIVNDFQKGDIAEGYSVSREKKESFPLTVTSAQKNPTAFYLCASSMFFGNGKLFFGSGTQLSVL.

CDR3 residues: CASTPPVTGTANTEAFF. CDR3 coding DNA: TGTGCCAGCACCCCACCCGTTACCGGGACAGCGAACACTGAAGCTTTCTTT. The chain recombines TRBV28 with TRBJ1-1; 7 bases align to TRBD1. Germline V gene sequence: CDR1 MDHEN, CDR2 SYDVKM. The trim removed 7 bases at V and 1 base at J, leaving 15 bases unmatched. The CDR3 consists of 17 residues.

V is TRBV6-5 and J is TRBJ2-7, with a weak D call TRBD1 (5 bases). The V and J ends lost 6 bases and 2 bases respectively, with 14 bases between them. The germline CDR1 and CDR2 sequences are MNHEY and SVGAGI. This CDR3 region has 14 residues. CDR3 region: CASSPPGHTYEQYF. The CDR3 bases are TGTGCCAGCAGCCCCCCCGGACACACCTACGAGCAGTACTTC.

This chain joins TRBV5-1 and TRBJ2-1; TRBD2 matches at 7 bases. The CDR3 is made up of 16 amino acids. The ends lost 4 bases at V and 3 bases at J; junction bases unmatched: 10. Germline V gene sequence: CDR1 SGHRS, CDR2 YFSETQ. The CDR3 is CASSLAENKVYNEQFF. The CDR3 coding sequence is TGCGCCAGCAGCCTAGCGGAGAACAAGGTCTACAATGAGCAGTTCTTC. The full variable domain, rest sourced from reference TRBV5-1 and TRBJ2-1, is KAGVTQTPRYLIKTRGQQVTLSCSPISGHRSVSWYQQTPGQGLQFLFEYFSETQRNKGNFPGRFSGRQFSNSRSEMNVSTLELGDSALYLCASSLAENKVYNEQFFGPGTRLTVL.

The J gene is TRBJ1-2, the V gene TRBV5-1, with D perhaps matching TRBD1 (6 bases). Germline CDR1 reads SGHRS; CDR2 reads YFSETQ. This CDR3 has 14 residues. With 0 bases removed from V and 2 bases from J, the gap between germline ends came to 8 bases. CDR3 sequence: CASSLEQGNYGYTF. CDR3 coding DNA: TGCGCCAGCAGCTTGGAACAGGGAAACTATGGCTACACCTTC.

The chain is built from TRBV2 and TRBJ1-1, with unresolved D. Trimming removed 7 bases at V and 0 bases at J, with 12 bases between. This CDR3 is 14 amino acids long. CDR1 and CDR2 (germline): SNHLY, FYNNEI. This chain's CDR3 is CASKFEQLNTEAFF. The CDR3 DNA reads as TGTGCCAGCAAGTTCGAACAACTGAACACTGAAGCTTTCTTT.

About this clone itself: Its ends do not fully match the called genes, so a read error is possible. The chain uses TRBV12-3 or TRBV12-4 and TRBJ1-2; TRBD1 might be the D (5 bases). This CDR3 region has 12 residues. This CDR3 reads CASSPGDRESTF. The CDR3 nucleotides are TGTGCCAGCAGTCCTGGTGACAGAGAGTCCACTTTC.

The V gene is TRBV5-1, the J gene TRBJ2-1; tentatively, D is TRBD1 (5 bases). Looked up from germline, CDR1 is SGHRS and CDR2 is YFSETQ. V lost 4 bases, J lost 1 base, and 12 bases lay in between. The CDR3 runs to 15 residues. The CDR3 region is CASSNDSPSYNEQFF. CDR3 coding DNA: TGCGCCAGCAGCAATGACAGCCCATCCTACAATGAGCAGTTCTTC.

The chain has TRBV18 and TRBJ2-3; D is unclear. The V end was cut by 3 bases, the J end by 5 bases, with 18 bases between. Germline-derived CDR1 and CDR2 are KGHSH and LQKENI. The CDR3 runs to 16 residues. CDR3 sequence (DNA): TGTGCCAGCTCACCCAGACTCCCCGGTTCACAAGATACGCAGTATTTT. It encodes CASSPRLPGSQDTQYF.

The V call is TRBV11-2, the J call TRBJ1-6; D unclear. Looked up from germline, CDR1 is SGHAT and CDR2 is FQNNGV. V was shortened by 2 bases and J by 6 bases, with 17 bases between the two germline ends. The CDR3 extends over 17 amino acids. CDR3 sequence: CASSLRSVRRLNSPLHF. CDR3 nucleotide sequence: TGTGCCAGCAGCTTAAGATCGGTCCGCAGACTTAATTCACCCCTCCACTTT. The full variable domain, rest sourced from reference TRBV11-2 and TRBJ1-6, is EAGVAQSPRYKIIEKRQSVAFWCNPISGHATLYWYQQILGQGPKLLIQFQNNGVVDDSQLPKDRFSAERLKGVDSTLKIQPAKLEDSAVYLCASSLRSVRRLNSPLHFGNGTRLTVT.

This clone was seen only once. J is TRBJ1-5 and V is TRBV2, with 7 bases identical to TRBD1. Germline trimming cut 5 bases from V and 0 bases from J; bases unmatched to any gene: 1. This CDR3 is 14 amino acids long. Germline V gene sequence: CDR1 SNHLY, CDR2 FYNNEI. The CDR3 DNA sequence: TGTGCCAGCAGTAAGGGGGCTAGCAATCAGCCCCAGCATTTT. Its translation is CASSKGASNQPQHF.

The chain carries TRBV7-2 and TRBJ2-7, with a possible D match to TRBD2 (7 bases). V gave up 5 bases and J gave up 5 bases, with 19 bases separating them. The V gene's germline CDR1 is SGHTA and CDR2 FQGNSA. The CDR3 totals 15 residues. The CDR3 DNA reads TGTGCCAGCAGCCTTATTGGGGGGGCGGTCGACGAGCAGTACTTC. As protein: CASSLIGGAVDEQYF.

V and J are TRBV14 and TRBJ2-7; 9 bases are a match to TRBD1. This CDR3 comprises 14 residues. Trimming at V came to 4 bases and at J to 3 bases, leaving 4 bases not matched to a gene. Germline V CDR1 and CDR2: SGHDN, FVKESK. CDR3 DNA: TGTGCCAGCAGCCCGGGACAGGGAGTCTACGAGCAGTACTTC. Amino acids: CASSPGQGVYEQYF.

The V and J genes are TRBV6-5 and TRBJ1-1; the D is unclear. V dropped 6 bases and J dropped 5 bases, with 7 bases sitting between them. This CDR3 spans 11 amino acids. CDR1 MNHEY and CDR2 SVGAGI come from the germline V gene. The CDR3 is CASSATTEAFF. CDR3 DNA sequence: TGTGCCAGCAGCGCGACAACTGAAGCTTTCTTT.

The chain combines TRBV5-6 with TRBJ1-5; D remains ambiguous. V lost 4 bases to trimming and J lost 9 bases, with 14 bases between them. CDR3 length equals 13 residues. Germline V gene sequence: CDR1 SGHDT, CDR2 YYEEEE. CDR3 nucleotides: TGTGCCAGCAGCACGGGGTGGGGTGGGCCCCAGCATTTT. Protein sequence: CASSTGWGGPQHF.

The CDR3 spells CASTPRGGNQETQYF. The CDR3 bases are TGTGCCAGCACCCCCCGGGGGGGCAACCAAGAGACCCAGTACTTC. The chain joins TRBV7-9 to TRBJ2-5; the match to TRBD2 covers 8 bases. The CDR3 covers 15 residues. Germline V gene sequence: CDR1 SEHNR, CDR2 FQNEAQ (reference sequence). J was trimmed by 0 bases and V by 7 bases; bases with no gene match: 7.

This clone showed up just a few times. The chain links TRBV7-8 to TRBJ1-5; no clear D gene. Germline CDR1 reads SGHVS; CDR2 reads FQNEAQ. This CDR3 comprises 14 residues. V lost 8 bases, J lost 2 bases, and 13 bases lay in between. CDR3 sequence (DNA): TGTGCCAGCCGCGGGGTCGGGGGCAATCAGCCCCAGCATTTT. The encoded protein is CASRGVGGNQPQHF.

In this sample, this clone turned up once. The CDR3 nucleotides are TGTGCCAGTAGTATGGTGGGAGGGCCTGCCTACGAGCAGTACTTC. This gives the protein CASSMVGGPAYEQYF. The genes are TRBV19 and TRBJ2-7, with 7 bases fitting TRBD2. CDR3 length equals 15 residues. V was clipped by 3 bases and J by 2 bases; unmatched bases: 7. Germline CDR1 reads LNHDA; CDR2 reads SQIVND (reference sequence).

V and J are TRBV5-1 and TRBJ2-5; D remains unclear. Germline CDR1 is SGHRS and CDR2 is YFSETQ. This CDR3 has 14 amino acids. V dropped 0 bases and J dropped 5 bases, with 11 bases sitting between them. DNA of the CDR3: TGCGCCAGCAGCTTGGAATTCTACCGGGAGACCCAGTACTTC. Amino acid sequence: CASSLEFYRETQYF.

The V call is TRBV24-1, the J call TRBJ1-5; possible D gene TRBD1, 6 bases. V gave up 5 bases and J gave up 5 bases, with 18 bases separating them. Germline V lookup: CDR1 KGHDR, CDR2 SFDVKD. The CDR3 sequence is 16 residues long. The CDR3 coding sequence is TGTGCCACCAGTGGACTGACAGGCACTGTAGATCAGCCCCAGCATTTT. Protein: CATSGLTGTVDQPQHF.

The chain employs TRBV6-5 and TRBJ1-4; 7 bases are shared with TRBD1. Germline CDR1 is MNHEY and CDR2 is SVGAGI. V shed 2 bases and J 5 bases; nucleotides not matched to a gene: 2. This CDR3 has 14 amino acids. The CDR3 bases are TGTGCCAGCAGTTACACAGGGGTGAATGAAAAACTGTTTTTT. Encoded protein: CASSYTGVNEKLFF.

This chain links TRBV2 with TRBJ1-3; a possible D gene is TRBD1 (6 bases). Germline loops: CDR1 SNHLY, CDR2 FYNNEI. The CDR3 sequence is 13 residues long. V lost 5 bases, J lost 4 bases, and 9 bases lay in between. CDR3 nucleotides: TGTGCCAGCAGTACAGGGCAAGGAAACACCATATATTTT. It yields the protein CASSTGQGNTIYF.

The rearrangement uses TRBV7-2 and TRBJ1-1; unclear D gene. The V gene's germline CDR1 is SGHTA and CDR2 FQGNSA. This CDR3 is built from 16 residues. The germline V and J ends were trimmed by 4 bases and 3 bases, with 18 bases remaining between them. As DNA, the CDR3 is TGTGCCAGCAGCTCGACGGCGCGGTTTTTCGACACTGAAGCTTTCTTT. Translation: CASSSTARFFDTEAFF.